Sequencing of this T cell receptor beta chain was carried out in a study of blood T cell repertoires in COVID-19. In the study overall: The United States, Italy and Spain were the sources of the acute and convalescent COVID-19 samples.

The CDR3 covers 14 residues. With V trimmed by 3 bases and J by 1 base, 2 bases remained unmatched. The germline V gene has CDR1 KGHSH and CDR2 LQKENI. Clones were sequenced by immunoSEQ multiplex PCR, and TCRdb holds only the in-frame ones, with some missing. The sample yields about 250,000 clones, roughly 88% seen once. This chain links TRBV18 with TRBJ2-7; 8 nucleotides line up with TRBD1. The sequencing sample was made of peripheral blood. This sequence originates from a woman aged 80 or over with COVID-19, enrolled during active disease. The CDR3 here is CASSPRQGSYEQYV. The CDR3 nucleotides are TGTGCCAGCTCACCCCGACAGGGGTCCTACGAGCAGTACGTC.